A selection of T cell receptor beta chains follows, all from one sample in a study of radiotherapy plus CTLA-4 blockade in lung cancer. Assay: immunoSEQ multiplex PCR; the TCRdb copy retains only in-frame clones and omits some. Of fewer than 35,000 clones in the sample, roughly 79% were seen once. Source: peripheral blood, taken from a patient treated with radiotherapy plus ipilimumab. The receptor set was obtained from a human donor with non-small cell lung cancer that progressed on radiotherapy plus ipilimumab. Each CDR3 is given with its conserved first and last residue.

TRBV28	TRBJ1-1	CASEDSMNTEAFF
TRBV5-1	TRBJ2-1	CASSLGGNEQFF
TRBV7-6	TRBJ1-1	CASSLEIDVTEAFF
TRBV29-1	TRBJ2-3	CSVGTSDTDTQYF
TRBV6-6	TRBJ1-1	CASSYNANTEAFF
TRBV28	TRBJ2-7	CASSLAGGGSYEQYF
TRBV7-6	TRBJ1-1	CASSLSDTEAFF
TRBV5-6	TRBJ2-6	CASSLAGRLSGANVLTF
TRBV28	TRBJ2-7	CASSLSAGGSYEQYF
TRBV28	TRBJ2-1	CATDGSSYNEQFF
TRBV27	TRBJ1-4	CASSLFLTTNEKLFF
TRBV7-9	TRBJ1-4	CASTVISEEKLFF
TRBV7-9	TRBJ1-1	CASSSYRDRAMNTEAFF
TRBV9	TRBJ2-2	CASSVGTVNTGELFF
TRBV7-2	TRBJ1-5	CASSPYASNQPQHF
TRBV5-4	TRBJ2-5	CASSFSRGETQYF
TRBV6-6	TRBJ2-7	CASGRTSGSYEQYF
TRBV7-7	TRBJ2-5	CASSSGRLETQYF
TRBV7-9	TRBJ1-2	CASSLEGGYTF
TRBV25-1	TRBJ1-2	CASSEYGDYGYTF
TRBV9	TRBJ2-2	CASSPFAGNTGELFF
TRBV28	TRBJ2-1	CASSSGTSGELSYNEQFF
TRBV15	TRBJ2-1	CATSRAHPGQGSYNEQFF
TRBV7-9	TRBJ2-6	CASSPRGRGSGANVLTF
TRBV12-5	TRBJ1-1	CASAVTGMNTEAFF